This passage covers 20 T cell receptor beta chains from one sample sequenced in a study of vaccination effects on CD4 cells after COVID-19. Sequencing was performed with immunoSEQ multiplex PCR; in TCRdb, only in-frame clones are kept and a portion is missing. The sample yields tens of thousands of clones, about 74% seen once. Subsequent to a culture period of 10 to 11 days, CD4+ T cells were isolated. BNT162b2 vaccine or mRNA-1273 vaccine was given to participants in two doses. Antigens of these TCRs are unknown. The sequences come from CD4+ T cells from PBMCs cultured without peptide, collected after COVID-19 vaccination. The receptors originated from a human donor who received a COVID-19 vaccine.

The table lists this clone with a count of one. This chain uses TRBV29-1 with TRBJ2-5, with TRBD1 matching 7 bases. Germline V lookup: CDR1 SQVTM, CDR2 ANQGSEA. CDR3 length: 14 residues. V lost 3 bases to trimming and J lost 4 bases; unmatched junction nucleotides: 8. As DNA, the CDR3 is TGCAGCGTTGATTGGATGTACAGGGGAGAGACCCAGTACTTC. Its protein product is CSVDWMYRGETQYF.

The genes are TRBV30 and TRBJ1-5; D perhaps matches TRBD1 (6 bases). Trimming left V 3 bases short and J 5 bases short, with 23 bases between. The germline V gene has CDR1 GTSNPN and CDR2 SVGIG (reference sequence). This CDR3 is built from 17 residues. As DNA, the CDR3 is TGTGCCTGGAGCGCATATGGGGGGGCGCGTTACCATCAGCCCCAGCATTTT. It encodes CAWSAYGGARYHQPQHF.

The chain has TRBV18 and TRBJ2-3; 7 positions agree with TRBD2. The length of the CDR3 is 15 residues. J gave up 6 bases and V 3 bases, and 9 bases lay outside the gene matches. The germline CDR1 and CDR2 sequences are KGHSH and LQKENI. The chain's CDR3 is CASSPHPLAYDTQYF. CDR3 sequence (DNA): TGTGCCAGCTCACCCCATCCACTAGCGTACGATACGCAGTATTTT. The entire variable domain, with the rest obtained from reference TRBV18 and TRBJ2-3, is as follows: NAGVMQNPRHLVRRRGQEARLRCSPMKGHSHVYWYRQLPEEGLKFMVYLQKENIIDESGMPKERFSAEFPKEGPSILRIQQVVRGDSAAYFCASSPHPLAYDTQYFGPGTRLTVL.

The V gene is TRBV4-1, the J gene TRBJ1-2; 7 positions agree with TRBD1. V lost 6 bases to trimming and J lost 6 bases; unmatched junction nucleotides: 16. In germline, CDR1 is MGHRA, CDR2 YSYEKL. This CDR3 has 16 amino acids. CDR3 sequence reads: CASRYRGTAGGHGYTF. The CDR3 nucleotides read TGCGCCAGCAGATACAGAGGGACGGCAGGGGGTCATGGCTACACCTTC.

This chain links TRBV28 with TRBJ1-2; 7 bases match TRBD1. V was clipped by 6 bases and J by 6 bases; unmatched bases: 7. The CDR3 length is 13 residues. CDR1 and CDR2 from the germline V gene are MDHEN and SYDVKM. CDR3 nucleotides: TGTGCCAGCAGCTTGGGAGGGGGCAATGGCTACACCTTC. This translates into CASSLGGGNGYTF.

V and J are TRBV2 and TRBJ1-1; 9 positions match TRBD1. V gave up 0 bases and J gave up 4 bases; unmatched junction bases: 15. The CDR3 has 19 amino acids. CDR1 is SNHLY, CDR2 FYNNEI, per germline. CDR3 region: CASSEARGTDRGRSTEAFF. The CDR3 DNA reads as TGTGCCAGCAGTGAAGCAAGGGGGACCGACAGGGGGAGGAGCACTGAAGCTTTCTTT.

The chain couples TRBV6-5 to TRBJ2-4; TRBD2 is a possible D gene (6 bases). Germline assignment: CDR1 MNHEY and CDR2 SVGAGI. This CDR3 is 12 amino acids long. V was shortened by 6 bases and J by 8 bases, with 11 bases between the two germline ends. The CDR3 spells CASRVPGDIQYF. The CDR3 DNA follows: TGTGCCAGCAGGGTCCCGGGGGACATTCAGTACTTC.

This rearrangement joins TRBV12-3 or TRBV12-4 to TRBJ1-1, with D hard to call. Trimming left V 10 bases short and J 0 bases short, with 12 bases between. CDR3 length: 13 residues. CDR3 region: CATTRTLNTEAFF. The CDR3 region has the DNA TGTGCCACTACGAGAACTTTGAACACTGAAGCTTTCTTT.

This clone has only a few counts. The identical CDR3 is also encoded by other nucleotide sequences in the sample. The chain links TRBV6-1 to TRBJ2-3; D may match TRBD1 or TRBD2 (5 bases each). The CDR3 loop spans 15 amino acids. Germline CDR1 MNHNS, CDR2 SASEGT. The V and J ends lost 1 base and 6 bases respectively, with 14 bases between them. The CDR3 bases are TGTGCCAGCAGTGAAGGTGGCGGGCCAGGGGATACGCAGTATTTT. Its translation is CASSEGGGPGDTQYF.

The chain carries TRBV5-1 and TRBJ2-2; D not resolved. The V gene's germline CDR1 is SGHRS and CDR2 YFSETQ. The CDR3 is 14 amino acids. V dropped 0 bases and J dropped 6 bases, with 9 bases sitting between them. CDR3 sequence (DNA): TGCGCCAGCAGCTTGGGGGGTGATGCCGGGGAGCTGTTTTTT. Its translation: CASSLGGDAGELFF.

This clone was detected a few times. The chain links TRBV5-8 to TRBJ1-5; D is unresolved. Deletions cut 3 bases from V and 1 base from J, with 8 bases between. Germline loops: CDR1 SGHTS, CDR2 YDEGEE. This CDR3 contains 14 residues. The CDR3 coding sequence is TGTGCCAGCAGCTACGGGCGGAGCAATCAGCCCCAGCATTTT. Protein product: CASSYGRSNQPQHF.

This clone was seen a few times. The V call is TRBV4-1, the J call TRBJ1-2; 9 bases agree with TRBD1. Unmatched junction bases numbered 8, after V lost 2 bases and J lost 4 bases. The CDR3 runs to 16 residues. Germline assignment: CDR1 MGHRA and CDR2 YSYEKL. The CDR3 sequence is CASSQQYPQGAYGYTF. The CDR3 nucleotides read TGCGCCAGCAGCCAACAATACCCACAGGGGGCCTATGGCTACACCTTC.

The V gene is TRBV20-1, the J gene TRBJ1-6; 7 bases are shared with TRBD1. J lost 14 bases, V lost 3 bases, and 4 bases had no gene match. Germline values: CDR1 DFQATT, CDR2 SNEGSKA (reference sequence). The CDR3 contains 11 residues. In nucleotides, the CDR3 is TGCAGTGCTAGGACAGGGTTTACCCTCCACTTT. Protein: CSARTGFTLHF.

Written as DNA, the CDR3 is TGTGCCAGCAGCCAAAAGGGGAACACTGAAGCTTTCTTT. This codes for CASSQKGNTEAFF. The chain is built from TRBV9 and TRBJ1-1; D is undetermined. This CDR3 has 13 amino acids. The V end lost 4 bases, the J end lost 1 base, and 8 bases lay between the germline ends. Germline CDR1 reads SGDLS; CDR2 reads YYNGEE.

The chain links TRBV29-1 to TRBJ1-5; D is uncertain. V was clipped by 3 bases and J by 1 base, with 1 base between them. The CDR3 contains 11 residues. Germline assignment: CDR1 SQVTM and CDR2 ANQGSEA. Here the CDR3 reads CSVDSNQPQHF. The DNA of the CDR3 is TGCAGCGTTGACAGCAATCAGCCCCAGCATTTT.

This clone appeared a few times. V and J are TRBV7-2 and TRBJ1-5; TRBD1 aligns across 7 bases. Germline lookup yields CDR1 SGHTA and CDR2 FQGNSA. The CDR3 consists of 16 residues. The junction had 7 bases not matched to a gene; V was cut back by 5 bases and J by 0 bases. CDR3 DNA sequence: TGTGCCAGCAGCCCCCCCGGGACAGCTAGCAATCAGCCCCAGCATTTT. It codes for CASSPPGTASNQPQHF.

The genes are TRBV4-1 and TRBJ2-5; TRBD2 matches 9 bases. Trimming removed 2 bases from V and 1 base from J; junction bases left unmatched: 8. This CDR3 is built from 17 residues. The germline V gene encodes CDR1 MGHRA and CDR2 YSYEKL. CDR3 sequence reads: CASSQQTSRGGQETQYF. The CDR3, as DNA: TGCGCCAGCAGCCAACAAACTTCGCGGGGGGGCCAAGAGACCCAGTACTTC.

The chain employs TRBV29-1 and TRBJ2-3, with 7 bases identical to TRBD1. V shed 7 bases and J 4 bases; nucleotides not matched to a gene: 8. The germline V gene has CDR1 SQVTM and CDR2 ANQGSEA. This CDR3 region has 13 residues. CDR3 DNA: TGCAGCGCCATAACAGGGGCCGCAGATACGCAGTATTTT. It translates to CSAITGAADTQYF.

The rearrangement uses TRBV6-5 and TRBJ2-5, with D perhaps given as TRBD1 or TRBD2 (6 bases each). V was shortened by 2 bases and J by 5 bases, with 18 bases between the two germline ends. The germline gives CDR1 MNHEY, CDR2 SVGAGI. This CDR3 comprises 16 residues. The CDR3 loop reads CASSYVRGTVRETQYF. The CDR3 DNA follows: TGTGCCAGCAGTTACGTGAGGGGGACTGTTAGGGAGACCCAGTACTTC.

The chain employs TRBV7-2 and TRBJ1-3; 7 bases match TRBD1. This CDR3 region has 17 residues. V was clipped by 3 bases and J by 0 bases; unmatched bases: 8. CDR1 and CDR2 (germline): SGHTA, FQGNSA. This CDR3 reads CASSFLTGHLSGNTIYF. CDR3 DNA: TGTGCCAGCAGCTTCCTGACAGGGCACCTCTCTGGAAACACCATATATTTT.